These T cell receptor beta chains were read from a single sample in a study of CD8+ T cells in alopecia areata. TCRdb's table, derived via immunoSEQ multiplex PCR, lists solely in-frame clones and lacks some. This table holds 100,000 to 150,000 clones, roughly 63% found once. The sequences come from CD8+ T cells sorted from blood, collected at week 4, from a patient treated with tofacitinib. Receptors were obtained from a human donor with alopecia areata. The conserved cysteine and the conserved F or W are not part of the CDR3 here.

CDR3 protein | V gene | CDR3 length | J gene
ASSETREGRETQY | TRBV11-2 | 13 | TRBJ2-5
ASNTRVQETQY | TRBV5-6 | 11 | TRBJ2-5
SVAATGLSYEQY | TRBV29-1 | 12 | TRBJ2-7
ASSLALGDYGYT | TRBV7-2 | 12 | TRBJ1-2
ASSLAGGEGTEAF | TRBV7-9 | 13 | TRBJ1-1
SVDRGDYEQY | TRBV29-1 | 10 | TRBJ2-7
AWSYGGAANEQF | TRBV30 | 12 | TRBJ2-1
ASSAGARYEQY | TRBV27 | 11 | TRBJ2-7
ASSGSGTAQETQY | TRBV9 | 13 | TRBJ2-5
SVEAKGQGGYEQY | TRBV29-1 | 13 | TRBJ2-7
AWGDTINYGYT | TRBV30 | 11 | TRBJ1-2
ASSLPSGASYNEQF | TRBV5-6 | 14 | TRBJ2-1
ASSHAGSNTEAF | TRBV7-3 | 12 | TRBJ1-1
ASSDEGYTGELF | TRBV2 | 12 | TRBJ2-2
ASSLPSGPTGELF | TRBV5-1 | 13 | TRBJ2-2
ASSPGGFGDEQY | TRBV18 | 12 | TRBJ2-7
SVDGVGSTEAF | TRBV29-1 | 11 | TRBJ1-1
ASSPTSSYEQY | TRBV7-2 | 11 | TRBJ2-7
AWSVFGNEQF | TRBV30 | 10 | TRBJ2-1
ASSQDYQYQETQY | TRBV5-1 | 13 | TRBJ2-5
SATGWDTEAF | TRBV29-1 | 10 | TRBJ1-1
ASSLGTGDQETQY | TRBV11-2 | 13 | TRBJ2-5
AWSRGMNTEAF | TRBV30 | 11 | TRBJ1-1
SVLRGDRNTEAF | TRBV29-1 | 12 | TRBJ1-1
AWSVGRTNEQF | TRBV30 | 11 | TRBJ2-1
ASSTWEGGPDTQY | TRBV7-9 | 13 | TRBJ2-3
ASSFQGAGDTQY | TRBV6-4 | 12 | TRBJ2-3
ASSVRTSGTYNEQF | TRBV2 | 14 | TRBJ2-1
ASSESPGGFGGYT | TRBV25-1 | 13 | TRBJ1-2
SVGHSSYEQY | TRBV29-1 | 10 | TRBJ2-7
ASSLRGLGASLNTEAF | TRBV5-1 | 16 | TRBJ1-1
ASSPAGTGCADTQY | TRBV13 | 14 | TRBJ2-3
ASSANTHGGDTQY | TRBV7-8 | 13 | TRBJ2-3
ASSPTAEDHYEQC | TRBV7-6 | 13 | TRBJ2-7
SVEPPEDYGYT | TRBV29-1 | 11 | TRBJ1-2
ASRPSGANVLT | TRBV7-2 | 11 | TRBJ2-6
AWSVARHPTNQPQH | TRBV30 | 14 | TRBJ1-5
ASSQIQGPNNEQF | TRBV4-1 | 13 | TRBJ2-1
ASGLTGAETQY | TRBV12-5 | 11 | TRBJ2-5
ASSLGLGGAETQY | TRBV11-2 | 13 | TRBJ2-5
ASSPRTENTEAF | TRBV19 | 12 | TRBJ1-1
ASPGTMTDTQY | TRBV11-2 | 11 | TRBJ2-3
AWSVGGSYEQY | TRBV30 | 11 | TRBJ2-7
ASTQTGGNEKLF | TRBV27 | 12 | TRBJ1-4
ASRGAGEGYT | TRBV23-1 | 10 | TRBJ1-2
SVGISGGVYNEQF | TRBV29-1 | 13 | TRBJ2-1
ACSQITDTQY | TRBV30 | 10 | TRBJ2-3
ASSIARSWDQPQH | TRBV19 | 13 | TRBJ1-5
ASSQTGEAYEQY | TRBV28 | 12 | TRBJ2-7
ASSLNRGLETQY | TRBV7-9 | 12 | TRBJ2-5
SVEPQKLADTQY | TRBV29-1 | 12 | TRBJ2-3
ASSFLVTKNIQY | TRBV7-9 | 12 | TRBJ2-4
ASSLDIVVSGANVLT | TRBV5-1 | 15 | TRBJ2-6
ATQVYSMNTEAF | TRBV13 | 12 | TRBJ1-1
AWNPLGGGSYEQY | TRBV30 | 13 | TRBJ2-7
ASRLQHEKLF | TRBV25-1 | 10 | TRBJ1-4
ASSDSGHGNTEAF | TRBV6-1 | 13 | TRBJ1-1
ASSPYRRLGQPQH | TRBV18 | 13 | TRBJ1-5
ASSTDRNPYNEQF | TRBV19 | 13 | TRBJ2-1